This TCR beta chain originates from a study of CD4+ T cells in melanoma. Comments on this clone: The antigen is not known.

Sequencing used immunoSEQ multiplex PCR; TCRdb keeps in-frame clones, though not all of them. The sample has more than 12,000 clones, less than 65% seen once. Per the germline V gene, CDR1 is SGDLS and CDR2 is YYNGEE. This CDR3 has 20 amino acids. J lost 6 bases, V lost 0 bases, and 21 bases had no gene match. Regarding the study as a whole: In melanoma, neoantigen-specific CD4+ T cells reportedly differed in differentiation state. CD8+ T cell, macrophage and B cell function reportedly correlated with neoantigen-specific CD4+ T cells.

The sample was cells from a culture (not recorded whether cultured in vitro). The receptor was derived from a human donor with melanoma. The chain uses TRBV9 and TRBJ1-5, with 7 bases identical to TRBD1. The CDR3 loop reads CASSVEIRGRGRSSSQPQHF. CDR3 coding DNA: TGTGCCAGCAGCGTAGAGATTCGTGGGAGGGGGCGAAGTTCGAGTCAGCCCCAGCATTTT.